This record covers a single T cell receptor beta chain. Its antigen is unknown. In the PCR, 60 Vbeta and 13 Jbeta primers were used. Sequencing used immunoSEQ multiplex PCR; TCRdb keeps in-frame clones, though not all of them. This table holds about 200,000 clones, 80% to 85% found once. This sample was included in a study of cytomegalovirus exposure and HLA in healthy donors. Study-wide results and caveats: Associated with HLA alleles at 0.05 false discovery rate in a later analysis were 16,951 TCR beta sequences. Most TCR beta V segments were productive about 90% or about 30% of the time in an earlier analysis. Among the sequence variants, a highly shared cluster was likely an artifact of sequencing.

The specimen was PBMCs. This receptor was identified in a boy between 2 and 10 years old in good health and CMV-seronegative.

CDR3 bases: TGTGCCAGCAGCGAGGGCAGGGGACAGGGGCTATACGAGCAGTACTTC. It encodes CASSEGRGQGLYEQYF. The genes are TRBV9 and TRBJ2-7; TRBD1 aligns across 10 bases. In germline, CDR1 is SGDLS, CDR2 YYNGEE. The CDR3 is 16 residues long. Trimming took 3 bases from V and 4 from J; bases not matched to a gene: 10.